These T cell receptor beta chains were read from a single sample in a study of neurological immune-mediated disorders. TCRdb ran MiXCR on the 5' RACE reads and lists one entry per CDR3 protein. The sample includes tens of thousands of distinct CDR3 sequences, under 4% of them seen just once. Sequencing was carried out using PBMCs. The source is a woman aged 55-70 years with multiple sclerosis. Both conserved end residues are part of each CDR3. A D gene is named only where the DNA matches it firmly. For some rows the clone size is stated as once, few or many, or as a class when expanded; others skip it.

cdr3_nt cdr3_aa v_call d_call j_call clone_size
TGTGCCAGCAGCTTCGGCAGTGCGAACACCGGGGAGCTGTTTTTT CASSFGSANTGELFF TRBV7-2 - TRBJ2-2 many
TGTGCCAGCAGCCGCGCCCCGGGGGCAGGCACAGATACGCAGTATTTT CASSRAPGAGTDTQYF TRBV7-6 - TRBJ2-3 many
TGCACCGCTACGGGTCAGAGCACAGATACGCAGTATTTT CTATGQSTDTQYF TRBV20-1 - TRBJ2-3 large
TGTGCCAGCAGCCGAGACGTGCCGAGCGGGGGGGGCAATGAGCAGTTCTTC CASSRDVPSGGGNEQFF TRBV7-6 TRBD2 TRBJ2-1 many
TGCGCCAGCCACAGGGATGATGTTGGAGAGCAGTACTTC CASHRDDVGEQYF TRBV5-1 - TRBJ2-7 many
TGTGCCAGCAGCCGCGGCCCCTGGCCCTACAATGAGCAGTTCTTC CASSRGPWPYNEQFF TRBV7-9 - TRBJ2-1 many
TGTGCCAGCAGCTCCGTAGCGACAAGCACAGATACGCAGTATTTT CASSSVATSTDTQYF TRBV4-2 - TRBJ2-3 many
TGTGCCAGCAGCTTAATGTCAGCCACAGATACGCAGTATTTT CASSLMSATDTQYF TRBV11-2 - TRBJ2-3 many
TGCAGTGCTAGAGGGTTCGTCGGAGAGACCCAGTACTTC CSARGFVGETQYF TRBV20-1 - TRBJ2-5 many
TGTGCCAGCAGCCAAGATCTATCAGGTCCGGGAGCTTTCTTT CASSQDLSGPGAFF TRBV14 - TRBJ1-1 many
TGCGCCAGCAGCAGGACAGACTCCTACAATGAGCAGTTCTTC CASSRTDSYNEQFF TRBV5-1 - TRBJ2-1 many
TGCGCCAGCAGCTGGGACAGAAACACCGGGGAGCTGTTTTTT CASSWDRNTGELFF TRBV5-1 TRBD1 TRBJ2-2 many
TGCAGTGCTAGAGATTGGGGCAGGGGAGACAATGAGCAGTTCTTC CSARDWGRGDNEQFF TRBV20-1 - TRBJ2-1 many
TGTGCCAGCAGCCAAGCGGGGGCCTACAATGAGCAGTTCTTC CASSQAGAYNEQFF TRBV3-1 - TRBJ2-1 many
TGTGCCAGCAGCCCCGAGACAGGCGGGAATGAAAAACTGTTTTTT CASSPETGGNEKLFF TRBV6-1 - TRBJ1-4 few
TGTGCCAGCAGCTTTGGACCGAACACTGAAGCTTTCTTT CASSFGPNTEAFF TRBV7-9 - TRBJ1-1 many
TGTGCCAGCAGTTTGTCACGGCTGAGCACTGAAGCTTTCTTT CASSLSRLSTEAFF TRBV12-3/TRBV12-4 - TRBJ1-1 many
TGCAGCGCCGGACAGAACACCGGGGAGCTGTTTTTT CSAGQNTGELFF TRBV29-1 - TRBJ2-2 many
TGTGCCACCAGCAGTCACGGGGGAGGTCAGAGGGATGAGCAGTTCTTC CATSSHGGGQRDEQFF TRBV15 - TRBJ2-1 many
TGCGCCAGCAGCCCACTAGGAACTGCCTACGAGCAGTACTTC CASSPLGTAYEQYF TRBV5-1 - TRBJ2-7 many
TGCGCCAGCAGCTTGGACATATCGGTTGCGAACACTGAAGCTTTCTTT CASSLDISVANTEAFF TRBV5-1 - TRBJ1-1 many
TGTGCCAGCAGTTTTGAACTGGGCGAGCAGTACTTC CASSFELGEQYF TRBV12-3/TRBV12-4 - TRBJ2-7 many
TGCAGTGCTACGGGACTCACGGGGGAGACCCAGTACTTC CSATGLTGETQYF TRBV20-1 - TRBJ2-5 many
TGCAGTGCCCGGGTGGGGACAGGAGACTCCTATAATTCACCCCTCCACTTT CSARVGTGDSYNSPLHF TRBV20-1 TRBD1 TRBJ1-6 many
TGCAGTGCTACGGGCAGGGGCTCCTACAATGAGCAGTTCTTC CSATGRGSYNEQFF TRBV20-1 - TRBJ2-1 many
TGTGACAGCAGCTTAGAGGGGAGCCAGTCTGGGGCCAACGTCCTGACTTTC CDSSLEGSQSGANVLTF TRBV11-3 - TRBJ2-6 -
TGTGCCAGCAGTGGCTTCACAGGGCTCAATTCTTTCTTT CASSGFTGLNSFF TRBV25-1 - TRBJ1-1 many
TGTGCCATCAGTGAGTCGACTGACAGCACAGATACGCAGTATTTT CAISESTDSTDTQYF TRBV10-3 - TRBJ2-3 many
TGCGCCACCAAGACAGGGAACTCTGGAAACACCATATATTTT CATKTGNSGNTIYF TRBV5-1 TRBD1 TRBJ1-3 many
TGCAGCGCTAACAGGGAATGGGCCGGGGAGCTGTTTTTT CSANREWAGELFF TRBV29-1 - TRBJ2-2 many
TGTGCCAGCAGCTTAGATTTAACAGTTGTTGAGCAGTTCTTC CASSLDLTVVEQFF TRBV11-2 - TRBJ2-1 many
TGCAGTGCTAGAGACCTAAGGACTAGCGGGGGAAATGAGCAGTTCTTC CSARDLRTSGGNEQFF TRBV20-1 TRBD2 TRBJ2-1 once
TGCGCCAGCAGCTTGTTAGCTCAGGCTTTATACAATGAGCAGTTCTTC CASSLLAQALYNEQFF TRBV5-1 - TRBJ2-1 many
TGTGCCAGCAGAAGTCTAGCGGGGGGGCTTAGCACAGATACGCAGTATTTT CASRSLAGGLSTDTQYF TRBV27 TRBD2 TRBJ2-3 many
TGCGCCAGCAGCTTGGAGGCAGCTATTTATGGCTACACCTTC CASSLEAAIYGYTF TRBV5-1 - TRBJ1-2 many
TGTGCCAGCAGCACCAACTACGGAGAGACCCAGTACTTC CASSTNYGETQYF TRBV9 - TRBJ2-5 many
TGCGCCAGCAGCTCAATCGCCCGGGGCATGTCGAACACTGAAGCTTTCTTT CASSSIARGMSNTEAFF TRBV5-1 - TRBJ1-1 many
TGCGCCAGCAGTCATCCGCCCCGGATGTGCGGGGGGGCGTACGAGCAGTACTTC CASSHPPRMCGGAYEQYF TRBV23-1 TRBD2 TRBJ2-7 -
TGCAGTGCAAAACCGGGACAAGATAATTCACCCCTCCACTTT CSAKPGQDNSPLHF TRBV20-1 - TRBJ1-6 many
TGTGCCAGCGCTCTAGGACGTTCCTACGAGCAGTACTTC CASALGRSYEQYF TRBV6-1 - TRBJ2-7 many
TGCAGTGCTCCGTGGGACGGCCCGAGGAAATTCAAACCCCTCCACTTT CSAPWDGPRKFKPLHF TRBV20-1 - TRBJ1-6 many